The rows below give T cell receptor beta chains drawn from one sample of a study of T cell responses to AZD1222 COVID-19 vaccine. Profiled with immunoSEQ multiplex PCR; TCRdb holds only in-frame clones, not every one. Among more than 95,000 clones listed, 88% were seen once. Material: peripheral blood, obtained on day 0 of AZD1222 vaccination. These receptors were collected from an adult in good health. Each CDR3 is given with its conserved first and last residue. D genes are given only for firm matches. Clone size appears in some rows only: once, few, many, or a class for an expanded clone.

j_call	clone_size	d_call	v_call	cdr3_aa	cdr3_nt
TRBJ2-5	once	NA	TRBV5-1	CASSLAVGGVETQYF	TGCGCCAGCAGCTTGGCCGTCGGGGGAGTGGAGACCCAGTACTTC
TRBJ1-5	once	NA	TRBV7-8	CASSSHAARDQPQHF	TGTGCCAGCAGCTCCCACGCAGCCAGGGATCAGCCCCAGCATTTT
TRBJ2-7	NA	NA	TRBV7-9	CASSLVGGRSSYEQYF	TGTGCCAGCAGCTTAGTTGGTGGGAGGAGCTCCTACGAGCAGTACTTC
TRBJ2-2	few	NA	TRBV2	CASSAGAIGELFF	TGTGCCAGCAGTGCAGGGGCTATCGGGGAGCTGTTTTTT
TRBJ1-1	NA	TRBD1	TRBV6-5	CASSYAGTGGSEAFF	TGTGCCAGCAGTTACGCCGGGACAGGGGGCTCAGAAGCTTTCTTT
TRBJ2-2	NA	TRBD2	TRBV4-1	CASSQFLAGMGGELFF	TGCGCCAGCAGCCAGTTCCTAGCGGGCATGGGCGGGGAGCTGTTTTTT
TRBJ2-1	NA	TRBD2	TRBV4-1	CASSQEASGRAKQFF	TGCGCCAGCAGCCAAGAGGCTAGCGGGAGGGCCAAGCAGTTCTTC
TRBJ2-6	NA	NA	TRBV19	CASSTTAIPSGANVLTF	TGTGCCAGTAGTACGACAGCGATCCCCTCTGGGGCCAACGTCCTGACTTTC
TRBJ1-3	NA	NA	TRBV27	CASSWGPSGNTIYF	TGTGCCAGCAGTTGGGGGCCCTCTGGAAACACCATATATTTT
TRBJ1-5	NA	TRBD1	TRBV10-2	CASRTGGGNQPQHF	TGCGCCAGCAGAACAGGGGGCGGGAATCAGCCCCAGCATTTT
TRBJ1-4	once	NA	TRBV7-3	CASSPTGPNEKLFF	TGTGCCAGCAGCCCAACAGGGCCGAATGAAAAACTGTTTTTT
TRBJ2-7	NA	NA	TRBV27	CASSLTLPGQPYEQYF	TGTGCCAGCAGTTTAACCCTACCGGGACAACCATACGAGCAGTACTTC
TRBJ2-2	NA	TRBD1	TRBV3-1/TRBV3-2	CASSQAGQAAGELFF	TGTGCCAGCAGCCAAGCGGGACAGGCGGCCGGGGAGCTGTTTTTT
TRBJ2-2	few	NA	TRBV2	CASSTWAFTGELFF	TGTGCCAGCAGTACATGGGCCTTCACCGGGGAGCTGTTTTTT
TRBJ2-5	NA	TRBD1	TRBV24-1	CATSDWDRASRETQYF	TGTGCCACCAGTGATTGGGACAGGGCCTCGCGAGAGACCCAGTACTTC
TRBJ2-1	NA	NA	TRBV10-1	CASSEPGTKYNEQFF	TGCGCCAGCAGTGAGCCGGGGACGAAATACAATGAGCAGTTCTTC
TRBJ2-7	once	TRBD1	TRBV6-5	CATHTTGATYEQYF	TGTGCCACCCATACAACAGGGGCAACCTACGAGCAGTACTTC
TRBJ1-2	NA	NA	TRBV27	CASSSSTLSYGYTF	TGTGCCAGCAGCTCATCCACCCTGAGCTATGGCTACACCTTC
TRBJ1-5	NA	NA	TRBV19	CASSGGNYQPQHF	TGTGCCAGTAGTGGGGGTAACTATCAGCCCCAGCATTTT
TRBJ2-3	NA	TRBD1	TRBV28	CATVGQIKADTQYF	TGTGCCACTGTGGGACAGATCAAGGCAGATACGCAGTATTTT
TRBJ2-2	NA	NA	TRBV14	CASSQGRGITGELFF	TGTGCCAGCAGCCAAGGTCGGGGGATCACCGGGGAGCTGTTTTTT
TRBJ2-7	NA	TRBD2	TRBV4-2	CASSQGPDSGTNEQYF	TGTGCCAGCAGCCAAGGCCCGGATAGCGGGACCAACGAGCAGTACTTC
TRBJ1-2	NA	NA	TRBV6-6	CASTNSATGGGYTF	TGTGCCAGCACTAATTCGGCCACCGGGGGTGGCTACACCTTC
TRBJ1-5	NA	NA	TRBV28	CASRGSNQPQHF	TGTGCCAGCAGGGGTAGCAATCAGCCCCAGCATTTT
TRBJ2-5	NA	TRBD2	TRBV15	CATNRGSSGRKDETQYF	TGTGCCACCAACCGGGGATCTAGCGGGAGAAAGGATGAGACCCAGTACTTC
TRBJ2-7	few	NA	TRBV5-1	CASSLGHPYEQYF	TGCGCCAGCAGCTTAGGCCACCCCTACGAGCAGTACTTC
TRBJ2-1	NA	NA	TRBV9	CASSVASRPGPWWFF	TGTGCCAGCAGCGTAGCAAGCCGACCGGGGCCGTGGTGGTTCTTC
TRBJ2-7	once	NA	TRBV29-1	CSVVATNQGYEQYF	TGCAGCGTCGTAGCGACAAACCAGGGCTACGAGCAGTACTTC
TRBJ2-3	NA	NA	TRBV7-2	CASSSSAASTDTQYF	TGTGCCAGCAGCTCTAGCGCCGCTTCCACAGATACGCAGTATTTT
TRBJ1-6	NA	TRBD1	TRBV2	CASTWDSQNSPLHF	TGTGCCAGCACTTGGGACAGCCAAAATTCACCCCTCCACTTT
TRBJ1-2	NA	NA	TRBV18	CASSPIREGTAGYTF	TGTGCCAGCTCTCCCATCCGGGAGGGGACGGCGGGCTACACCTTC
TRBJ2-1	NA	NA	TRBV11-3	CASSLGAGEQFF	TGTGCCAGCAGCTTAGGTGCGGGAGAGCAGTTCTTC
TRBJ2-6	NA	TRBD1	TRBV6-4	CASITSDRGIPSGANVLTF	TGTGCCAGCATTACTTCCGACAGGGGTATCCCTTCTGGGGCCAACGTCCTGACTTTC
TRBJ2-1	NA	TRBD2	TRBV7-7	CASSPTGLAGWNEQFF	TGTGCTAGCAGCCCCACGGGGTTAGCGGGATGGAATGAGCAGTTCTTC
TRBJ2-2	NA	TRBD2	TRBV6-5	CASSSGLAGVIGELFF	TGTGCCAGCAGTTCAGGACTAGCGGGAGTGATCGGGGAGCTGTTTTTT
TRBJ2-7	NA	TRBD1	TRBV5-6	CASRAWTGRPYEQYF	TGTGCCAGCAGGGCTTGGACAGGACGGCCCTACGAGCAGTACTTC
TRBJ2-7	NA	NA	TRBV11-2	CASSLGGKQYF	TGTGCCAGCAGCTTAGGCGGCAAGCAGTACTTC
TRBJ2-6	NA	NA	TRBV10-3	CAISSVTGANVLTF	TGTGCCATCAGTTCAGTGACTGGGGCCAACGTCCTGACTTTC
TRBJ2-7	few	TRBD1	TRBV6-2/TRBV6-3	CASSLRTGGIYEQYF	TGTGCCAGCAGCCTCCGGACAGGGGGCATCTACGAGCAGTACTTC
TRBJ2-6	NA	TRBD1	TRBV7-9	CASSSTGTGLSGANVLTF	TGTGCCAGCAGCTCCACCGGGACAGGGCTATCTGGGGCCAACGTCCTGACTTTC
TRBJ2-7	NA	NA	TRBV29-1	CSVVGTYEQYF	TGCAGCGTTGTAGGGACCTACGAGCAGTACTTC
TRBJ2-7	NA	TRBD2	TRBV7-2	CASSLVTGGPYEQYF	TGTGCCAGCAGCTTAGTTACGGGAGGGCCCTACGAGCAGTACTTC
TRBJ1-2	NA	TRBD1	TRBV28	CASRDSTGDGYTF	TGTGCCAGCCGGGATTCGACAGGGGACGGCTACACCTTC
TRBJ2-7	NA	NA	TRBV15	CATSRDGNYEQYF	TGTGCCACCAGCAGGGACGGCAACTACGAGCAGTACTTC
TRBJ2-7	few	TRBD1	TRBV5-1	CASSFSGGYEQYF	TGCGCCAGCAGCTTTTCAGGGGGCTACGAGCAGTACTTC
TRBJ1-2	NA	NA	TRBV19	CASSIDHPNDGYTF	TGTGCCAGTAGTATAGATCACCCAAACGACGGCTACACCTTC
TRBJ1-1	NA	NA	TRBV30	CAWSWETEAFF	TGTGCCTGGAGTTGGGAGACTGAAGCTTTCTTT